This record looks at one T cell receptor beta chain sequence and its context. Its specificity is not known. Using immunoSEQ multiplex PCR, the repertoire was profiled, and TCRdb retains in-frame clones only, with some absent. The data show some 15,000 clones, approximately 80% seen once. Once graft tissue had been processed, intraepithelial and lamina propria lymphocytes were released. With 4 bases removed from V and 4 bases from J, the gap between germline ends came to 7 bases. This CDR3 has 12 residues. Germline V lookup: CDR1 GTSNPN, CDR2 SVGIG (reference sequence). The sample belongs to a study of graft-versus-host responses after intestinal transplantation. General study findings and limits: Early post-transplant HvG declines showed an association with peak circulating GvH clone levels. Recipient bone marrow held GvH clones, some seen earlier in ileum or blood.

This chain uses TRBV30 with TRBJ2-2; D is uncertain. The receptor comes from a human patient who received an intestinal transplant, so some T cells may come from the graft donor. The specimen was ileum tissue, collected roughly 28 days after intestinal transplant. The CDR3 loop reads CAWTVITGELFF. The CDR3 coding sequence is TGTGCCTGGACGGTGATCACCGGGGAGCTGTTTTTT.